This T cell receptor beta chain originates from a study of human T cells and chemical hapten exposure. One entry per CDR3 protein, called by TCRdb with MiXCR from the RACE reads. The sample yields some 380,000 distinct CDR3 sequences, more than 4.5% seen once. V dropped 6 bases and J dropped 5; count of bases not matched to a gene: 10. This CDR3 contains 14 residues. Germline-derived CDR1 and CDR2 are SEHNR and FQNEAQ (reference sequence). This clonotype was detected many times. Time point noted: patch test 1, 2 weeks after DPC sensitization. The treatment is: therapeutic diphenylcyclopropenone sensitization with weekly scalp DPC.

This sequence originates from a woman between 50 and 59 years old with alopecia areata. Some clones in this sample may be carry-over from other donors' samples. The chain has TRBV7-9 and TRBJ2-7, with 7 nucleotides matching TRBD1. The material was whole blood, obtained in connection with sensitization to the hapten diphenylcyclopropenone (DPC). The CDR3 sequence is CASSQDRYQNEQYF. For the CDR3, the DNA is TGTGCCAGCAGTCAGGACAGGTATCAGAACGAGCAGTACTTC.